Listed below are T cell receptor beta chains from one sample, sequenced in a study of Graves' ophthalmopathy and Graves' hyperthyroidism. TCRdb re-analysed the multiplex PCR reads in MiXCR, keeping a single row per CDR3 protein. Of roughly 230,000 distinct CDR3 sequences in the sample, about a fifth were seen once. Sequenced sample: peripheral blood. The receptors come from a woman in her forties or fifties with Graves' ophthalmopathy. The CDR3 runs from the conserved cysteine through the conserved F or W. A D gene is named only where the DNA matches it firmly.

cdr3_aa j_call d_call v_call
CASSQGQAARETQYF TRBJ2-5 TRBD1 TRBV7-3
CASSFRQGASSSYNSPLHF TRBJ1-6 TRBD1 TRBV27
CASSLALTTGNLNQPQHF TRBJ1-5 TRBD1 TRBV12-3/TRBV12-4
CASRETGWTEAFF TRBJ1-1 TRBD1 TRBV6-1
CASSISGGRFNGYTF TRBJ1-2 TRBD1 TRBV7-9
CASSINKNTEAFF TRBJ1-1 . TRBV19
CASSEYLAGANVLTF TRBJ2-6 . TRBV25-1
CSVEASGSSYEQYF TRBJ2-7 TRBD2 TRBV29-1
CSARDSRQIQQYF TRBJ2-7 . TRBV20-1
CASRTGGSSDTQYF TRBJ2-3 TRBD1 TRBV2
CSVHHGDTEAFF TRBJ1-1 . TRBV29-1
CATSIDLAESQYF TRBJ2-7 . TRBV15
CASSPRGVEPQHF TRBJ1-5 . TRBV19
CAWSVGVTNYGYTF TRBJ1-2 . TRBV30
CASMGRTSGGQETQYF TRBJ2-5 TRBD2 TRBV6-1
CASPTPGGGLETQYF TRBJ2-5 TRBD1 TRBV28
CASSLKFEQYF TRBJ2-7 . TRBV2
CASSITFTQETQYF TRBJ2-5 . TRBV19
CASSMVLRDYGYTF TRBJ1-2 . TRBV19
CASRTGHQPQHF TRBJ1-5 TRBD1 TRBV6-1
CASSQRSGLEQYF TRBJ2-7 . TRBV2
CATEQTGQMNTEAFF TRBJ1-1 TRBD1 TRBV28
CATSEARDRGYHEQYF TRBJ2-7 TRBD1 TRBV24-1
CASSLEGEETQYF TRBJ2-5 . TRBV27
CSAADRDRSSYNSPLHF TRBJ1-6 . TRBV20-1
CASSTLLAKNIQYF TRBJ2-4 . TRBV28
CASSPDTGNTEAFF TRBJ1-1 . TRBV12-3/TRBV12-4
CASSLWREGNGELFF TRBJ2-2 TRBD2 TRBV12-3/TRBV12-4
CASSDPGQGSPGHYEQYF TRBJ2-7 TRBD1 TRBV19
CASSEWETGSHQPQHF TRBJ1-5 . TRBV6-1
CASSHEAEAFF TRBJ1-1 . TRBV4-1
CSALEGYAFF TRBJ1-1 . TRBV20-1
CATSRPPGEAYEQYF TRBJ2-7 . TRBV15
CASSKRGTEAFF TRBJ1-1 . TRBV6-1
CAWSGVYNSPLHF TRBJ1-6 . TRBV30
CASSSDRAHTEAFF TRBJ1-1 TRBD1 TRBV6-5
CASSFPPSTQYF TRBJ2-3 . TRBV6-5
CSARALRDRVGNTEAFF TRBJ1-1 TRBD1 TRBV20-1
CASSARTGIDIQYF TRBJ2-4 TRBD1 TRBV27
CSVTQKNTEAFF TRBJ1-1 . TRBV29-1
CASSKGQTYEQYF TRBJ2-7 TRBD1 TRBV19
CASSYLLAEETQYF TRBJ2-5 TRBD2 TRBV6-5
CASSVTTNTGELFF TRBJ2-2 . TRBV5-1
CASNLSAERAGPLHF TRBJ1-6 . TRBV6-2/TRBV6-3
CASGSRGRPPYGYTF TRBJ1-2 . TRBV28
CASSAYQGVNQPQHF TRBJ1-5 TRBD1 TRBV2
CATRTAPYGYTF TRBJ1-2 . TRBV28
CASSSVTSQETQYF TRBJ2-5 . TRBV5-6
CASSFPRGQRMNTEAFF TRBJ1-1 . TRBV28
CASSLVSGTGELFF TRBJ2-2 . TRBV5-6
CASSLLSSNRGPKDGYTF TRBJ1-2 TRBD1 TRBV27
CASSPMQHTGELFF TRBJ2-2 . TRBV18
CASRDGFQETQYF TRBJ2-5 . TRBV2